The 24 T cell receptor beta chains given below trace back to one sample, sequenced in a study of CD8 T cells in Susac syndrome. Random hexamers were used to reverse transcribe roughly 0.5 to 1 ug of RNA. TCRdb used MiXCR to reprocess the immunoSEQ multiplex PCR reads, holding one entry per CDR3 protein. This table has approximately 130,000 distinct CDR3 sequences, 94% appearing once. Sequencing was carried out using CD4+ T cells from PBMCs. The receptors here all came from a human donor in good health.

The CDR3 loop reads CASSYYPGELFF. CDR3 in DNA: TGTGCCAGCAGTTACTATCCCGGGGAGCTGTTTTTT. V usage is TRBV6-5 and J usage is TRBJ2-2; no reliable D call. This CDR3 has 12 residues. Germline CDR1 reads MNHEY; CDR2 reads SVGAGI. V dropped 1 base and J dropped 6 bases, with 3 bases sitting between them.

The rearrangement joins TRBV9 to TRBJ2-3; TRBD2 agrees at 14 bases. The J segment lost 4 bases and the V segment lost 2 bases, leaving 3 bases of the junction unmatched. The germline CDR1 and CDR2 sequences are SGDLS and YYNGEE. The CDR3 is 16 amino acids. CDR3 in amino acids: CASSVGTSGSADTQYF. In nucleotides, the CDR3 is TGTGCCAGCAGCGTCGGGACTAGCGGGAGCGCAGATACGCAGTATTTT.

J is TRBJ1-3 and V is TRBV7-2; no clear D gene. Trimming shortened V by 0 bases and J by 3 bases, and 9 bases separated the two germline ends. CDR3 length: 15 amino acids. CDR1 SGHTA and CDR2 FQGNSA come from the germline V gene. CDR3 nucleotide sequence: TGTGCCAGCAGCTTAGCCAGCTACAATGGAAACACCATATATTTT. Translating gives CASSLASYNGNTIYF.

The rearrangement links TRBV7-9 to TRBJ2-2; 8 bases fit TRBD2. The CDR3 extends over 19 amino acids. Unmatched junction bases numbered 14, after V lost 5 bases and J lost 0 bases. Germline CDR1 reads SEHNR; CDR2 reads FQNEAQ (reference sequence). Here the CDR3 reads CASSDAWWERGTNTGELFF. The DNA of the CDR3 is TGTGCCAGCAGCGACGCGTGGTGGGAGCGGGGGACGAACACCGGGGAGCTGTTTTTT.

The genes are TRBV13 and TRBJ2-1; 10 bases agree with TRBD2. CDR1 PRHDT and CDR2 FYEKMQ come from the germline V gene (reference sequence). This CDR3 comprises 15 residues. V was clipped by 6 bases and J by 6 bases; unmatched bases: 8. The CDR3 protein is CASSLSGRASNEQFF. In nucleotides, the CDR3 is TGTGCCAGCAGTTTAAGCGGGAGGGCGAGCAATGAGCAGTTCTTC.

This sequence joins TRBV7-2 and TRBJ2-2; 11 bases fit TRBD2. V was pared by 0 bases and J by 5 bases, with 2 bases of the junction left unmatched. This CDR3 has 16 residues. Germline V CDR1 and CDR2: SGHTA, FQGNSA. The DNA of the CDR3 is TGTGCCAGCAGCTTAGCGCGACTAGCGGGAACCGGGGAGCTGTTTTTT. The encoded protein is CASSLARLAGTGELFF.

The chain carries TRBV6-1 and TRBJ2-7; D may correspond to TRBD1 or TRBD2 (5 bases each). CDR3 length: 15 amino acids. CDR1 and CDR2 from the germline V gene are MNHNS and SASEGT. The V end lost 5 bases, the J end lost 3 bases, and 17 bases lay between the germline ends. The CDR3 sequence is CASSPGTGHRYEQYF. For the CDR3, the DNA is TGTGCCAGCAGTCCCGGGACCGGACACCGCTACGAGCAGTACTTC.

The rearrangement uses TRBV7-2 and TRBJ1-5; no reliable D call. V was shortened by 5 bases and J by 0 bases, with 5 bases between the two germline ends. This CDR3 has 13 amino acids. The germline CDR1 and CDR2 sequences are SGHTA and FQGNSA. CDR3: CASSESSNQPQHF. CDR3 in DNA: TGTGCCAGCAGCGAGAGTAGCAATCAGCCCCAGCATTTT.

This rearrangement joins TRBV6-5 to TRBJ1-1; 9 bases match TRBD1. CDR1 and CDR2 from the germline V gene are MNHEY and SVGAGI. V lost 6 bases and J lost 8; bases outside the gene matches: 10. The CDR3 length is 14 residues. The CDR3 DNA sequence: TGTGCCAGCAGGGCCTCGGGACAGGGCGACGAAGCTTTCTTT. It specifies CASRASGQGDEAFF.

About this clonotype itself: At one end the junction does not follow the germline gene, possibly because of a read error. J is TRBJ1-1 and V is TRBV2; tentatively, D is TRBD1 (6 bases). The CDR3 is 13 residues long. CDR1 SNHLY and CDR2 FYNNEI come from the germline V gene. The CDR3 loop reads CASSGGHYEKNAF. In nucleotides, the CDR3 is TGTGCCAGCAGCGGGGGGCACTATGAGAAGAATGCCTTT.

The chain couples TRBV3-1 to TRBJ2-5, with D perhaps TRBD1 or TRBD2 (5 bases each). V was clipped by 4 bases and J by 3 bases, with 9 bases between them. The CDR3 spans 13 residues. Germline lookup yields CDR1 LGHDT and CDR2 YNNKEL (reference sequence). The CDR3 DNA reads as TGTGCCAGCAGCCCGGGACGGGAAGAGACCCAGTACTTC. It is translated as CASSPGREETQYF.

This chain links TRBV5-1 with TRBJ1-1, with D perhaps matching TRBD1 (6 bases). Trimming left V 3 bases short and J 1 base short, with 13 bases between. The germline CDR1 and CDR2 sequences are SGHRS and YFSETQ. There are 15 residues in the CDR3. The DNA of the CDR3 is TGCGCCAGCAGCTCCGGATTGACAGGGAACACTGAAGCTTTCTTT. As protein: CASSSGLTGNTEAFF.

This clonotype was recorded only once. The V gene is TRBV5-4, the J gene TRBJ2-5; TRBD2 matches 12 bases. The germline V gene encodes CDR1 SGHNT and CDR2 YYREEE (reference sequence). CDR3 size: 15 residues. With 4 bases clipped from V and 5 bases from J, the junction kept 6 bases outside the gene matches. The CDR3 loop reads CASSARLAGAETQYF. In DNA, the CDR3 is TGTGCCAGCAGCGCCCGACTAGCGGGAGCTGAGACCCAGTACTTC.

This chain connects TRBV6-5 to TRBJ2-7; perhaps D is TRBD1 or TRBD2 (6 bases each). Per germline, CDR1 MNHEY and CDR2 SVGAGI. The CDR3 is made up of 14 amino acids. Trimming stripped 6 bases from V and 0 bases from J, with 12 bases between. This CDR3 reads CASRGGGGSYEQYF. The DNA of the CDR3 is TGTGCCAGCAGGGGTGGAGGGGGCTCCTACGAGCAGTACTTC.

This rearrangement joins TRBV3-1 to TRBJ1-2; a possible D gene is TRBD1 (5 bases). The V end lost 2 bases, the J end lost 7 bases, and 11 bases lay between the germline ends. The CDR3 sequence is 13 residues long. Germline V CDR1 and CDR2: LGHDT, YNNKEL (reference sequence). Here the CDR3 reads CASSQPPGGGYTF. Written as DNA, the CDR3 is TGTGCCAGCAGCCAACCTCCGGGGGGTGGCTACACCTTC.

The sample holds one count of this clonotype. The chain recombines TRBV7-2 with TRBJ1-2; no definite D call. With 1 base removed from V and 0 bases from J, the gap between germline ends came to 3 bases. The CDR3 is 13 amino acids. The germline CDR1 and CDR2 sequences are SGHTA and FQGNSA. The CDR3 loop reads CASSLETNYGYTF. CDR3 bases: TGTGCCAGCAGCTTAGAGACTAACTATGGCTACACCTTC.

The chain combines TRBV9 with TRBJ2-1; 9 nucleotides match TRBD2. The junction had 5 bases not matched to a gene; V was cut back by 3 bases and J by 4 bases. The CDR3 loop spans 15 amino acids. Per the germline V gene, CDR1 is SGDLS and CDR2 is YYNGEE. This chain's CDR3 is CASSATGLAYNEQFF. CDR3 in DNA: TGTGCCAGCAGCGCGACGGGACTAGCTTACAATGAGCAGTTCTTC. The whole variable domain, filled in from reference TRBV9 and TRBJ2-1, reads DSGVTQTPKHLITATGQRVTLRCSPRSGDLSVYWYQQSLDQGLQFLIQYYNGEERAKGNILERFSAQQFPDLHSELNLSSLELGDSALYFCASSATGLAYNEQFFGPGTRLTVL.

J is TRBJ1-1 and V is TRBV7-3; no reliable D call. The ends were cut back, 5 bases at V and 5 bases at J, with 12 bases in the middle. This CDR3 is built from 13 residues. Germline V gene lookup returns CDR1 SGHTA and CDR2 FQGTGA. CDR3 amino acids: CASSPVLRTEAFF. The CDR3 bases are TGTGCCAGCAGCCCCGTTCTCAGGACTGAAGCTTTCTTT.

The gene calls are TRBV29-1 and TRBJ2-7, with 7 bases that match TRBD1. J was trimmed by 3 bases and V by 4 bases; bases with no gene match: 9. This CDR3 has 14 amino acids. In germline, CDR1 is SQVTM, CDR2 ANQGSEA. The chain's CDR3 is CSVGVMGQNYEQYF. The CDR3 nucleotides are TGCAGCGTTGGGGTTATGGGACAGAACTACGAGCAGTACTTC.

This chain links TRBV7-2 with TRBJ2-3, with TRBD1 matching 8 bases. CDR3 length: 13 residues. Per the germline V gene, CDR1 is SGHTA and CDR2 is FQGNSA. Germline trimming cut 8 bases from V and 6 bases from J; bases unmatched to any gene: 7. The CDR3 region is CASGAGGKDTQYF. DNA for the CDR3: TGTGCCAGCGGGGCAGGGGGCAAGGATACGCAGTATTTT.

A single count supports this clonotype. The chain has TRBV9 and TRBJ1-2, with 9 positions matching TRBD1. The germline V gene has CDR1 SGDLS and CDR2 YYNGEE. With 0 bases clipped from V and 3 bases from J, the junction kept 9 bases outside the gene matches. This CDR3 contains 17 residues. The CDR3 protein is CASSVAPTGGQDYGYTF. The CDR3, as DNA: TGTGCCAGCAGCGTAGCTCCGACAGGGGGACAAGACTATGGCTACACCTTC.

The rearrangement joins TRBV29-1 to TRBJ1-1; tentatively, D is TRBD1 (5 bases). CDR1 SQVTM and CDR2 ANQGSEA come from the germline V gene. V was trimmed by 6 bases and J by 1 base, leaving 12 bases between them. The CDR3 loop spans 13 amino acids. The CDR3, as DNA: TGCAGCGTGCTAGGGACTTGGAACACTGAAGCTTTCTTT. This sequence encodes CSVLGTWNTEAFF.

This sequence joins TRBV11-1 and TRBJ2-7; TRBD1 is a possible D gene (6 bases). This CDR3 is 14 amino acids long. Per the germline V gene, CDR1 is SGHAT and CDR2 is FQDESV (reference sequence). V was trimmed by 5 bases and J by 4 bases, leaving 15 bases between them. In nucleotides, the CDR3 is TGTGCCAGCAGCGACCGTGGTAGGGGGTACGAGCAGTACTTC. Translation: CASSDRGRGYEQYF.

The CDR3 sequence is CASSATPTGGYNEQFF. The CDR3 DNA reads TGTGCCAGCAGTGCCACCCCGACAGGGGGCTACAATGAGCAGTTCTTC. The V gene is TRBV28, the J gene TRBJ2-1; 9 bases are a match to TRBD1. The CDR3 contains 16 residues. Looked up from germline, CDR1 is MDHEN and CDR2 is SYDVKM. V lost 5 bases to trimming and J lost 3 bases; unmatched junction nucleotides: 8.